This T cell receptor (beta chain) was documented in a study of blood T cells in healthy people across ages. It was with a sample-barcoded 5' primer and a J-beta primer mix that a second PCR of roughly 7 to 12 cycles was run. TCRdb independently ran MiXCR on the 5' RACE reads; one entry per CDR3 protein. This table holds just under 900,000 distinct CDR3 sequences, 29% found once. Per the germline V gene, CDR1 is MNHNY and CDR2 is SVGAGI (reference sequence). The CDR3 runs to 17 residues. With 5 bases clipped from V and 0 bases from J, the junction kept 11 bases outside the gene matches. This clonotype was counted at least ten times.

The sequence came from a woman older than 75 in good health. This sequence joins TRBV6-6 and TRBJ2-3; the match to TRBD2 covers 7 bases. What was sequenced was blood. The CDR3 bases are TGTGCCAGCAGTCGGGGATGGAGCGGGACTAGCACAGATACGCAGTATTTT. It codes for CASSRGWSGTSTDTQYF.